This TCR beta chain was obtained from a study of control samples from healthy donors and cancer patients. Assay used: immunoSEQ multiplex PCR; TCRdb lists only in-frame clones, some missing. This sample carries some 130,000 clones, less than 90% of them seen once, and the ten largest clones take approximately 9.4%. The CDR3 has 15 residues. V was cut by 5 bases and J by 0 bases, with 11 bases left in between. Germline V gene data show CDR1 as MNHEY and CDR2 as SMNVEV (reference sequence). This clone appeared once. Sequenced input: blood. This chain connects TRBV27 to TRBJ2-1; D possibly corresponds to TRBD1 (5 bases). The TCR originated in a woman aged 30 to 39 in good health. CDR3 DNA: TGTGCCAGCAGTCCAGGGTCCTTCTCCTACAATGAGCAGTTCTTC. This translates into CASSPGSFSYNEQFF.